The rows below give T cell receptor beta chains drawn from one sample of a study of cytomegalovirus exposure and HLA in healthy donors. Sequencing used immunoSEQ multiplex PCR; TCRdb keeps in-frame clones, though not all of them. The sample has 120,000 or so clones, approximately 80% seen once; the top ten hold 7.5% to 9%. The sequenced sample was PBMCs. These TCRs come from a female donor in good health and CMV-seropositive. CDR3s include the opening cysteine and the closing phenylalanine or tryptophan. The D gene is left open where the match is weak. Clone size appears in some rows only: once, few, many, or a class for an expanded clone.

v_gene	abundance	d_gene	j_gene	CDR3aa	CDR3nt
TRBV2	few	TRBD1	TRBJ1-2	CASTLGQVYGYTF	TGTGCCAGCACCTTGGGACAGGTCTATGGCTACACCTTC
TRBV14	-	TRBD1	TRBJ2-2	CASSPGQTNTGELFF	TGTGCCAGCAGCCCGGGACAGACGAACACCGGGGAGCTGTTTTTT
TRBV18	-	TRBD1	TRBJ1-6	CASSPGQGDSPLHF	TGTGCCAGCTCACCCGGACAGGGGGATTCACCCCTCCACTTT
TRBV15	-	TRBD1	TRBJ2-5	CATSIRTGSQETQYF	TGTGCCACCAGCATACGGACAGGGAGCCAAGAGACCCAGTACTTC
TRBV28	-	-	TRBJ2-4	CASSFWGLAKNIQYF	TGTGCCAGCAGTTTTTGGGGGCTAGCCAAAAACATTCAGTACTTC
TRBV7-2	-	-	TRBJ1-6	CASSFGRGRGNSPLHF	TGTGCCAGCAGTTTCGGGAGGGGACGGGGTAATTCACCCCTCCACTTT
TRBV5-6	once	-	TRBJ2-5	CASSLGGLETQYF	TGTGCCAGCAGCTTGGGGGGCCTAGAGACCCAGTACTTC
TRBV11-2	few	-	TRBJ1-3	CASSPREGNTIYF	TGTGCCAGCAGCCCCCGGGAAGGAAACACCATATATTTT
TRBV9	-	TRBD1	TRBJ2-5	CASSVEGSGGQETQYF	TGTGCCAGCAGCGTAGAAGGATCAGGGGGCCAAGAGACCCAGTACTTC
TRBV19	-	-	TRBJ1-5	CASSRGGNSNQPQHF	TGTGCCAGTAGTAGGGGGGGAAACAGCAATCAGCCCCAGCATTTT
TRBV7-3	-	-	TRBJ2-3	CASRPTANTDTQYF	TGTGCCAGCAGACCGACTGCAAACACAGATACGCAGTATTTT
TRBV27	-	TRBD1	TRBJ1-3	CASSPPDRVGGGNTIYF	TGTGCCAGCAGTCCCCCGGACAGGGTTGGGGGGGGAAACACCATATATTTT
TRBV28	-	-	TRBJ1-1	CASSQDWNTEAFF	TGTGCCAGCAGTCAAGACTGGAACACTGAAGCTTTCTTT
TRBV30	-	-	TRBJ1-6	CAWSVRGQGHSPLHF	TGTGCCTGGAGTGTAAGGGGTCAGGGGCATTCACCCCTCCACTTT
TRBV6-6	-	-	TRBJ1-5	CASSYVGGARNQPQHF	TGTGCCAGCAGTTACGTCGGGGGAGCGCGCAATCAGCCCCAGCATTTT
TRBV29-1	-	-	TRBJ2-3	CSVDSGRTDTQYF	TGCAGCGTTGACAGCGGAAGAACAGATACGCAGTATTTT
TRBV19	-	-	TRBJ1-2	CASSLQQGGYTF	TGTGCCAGTAGTTTACAGCAGGGGGGCTACACCTTC
TRBV6-5	once	-	TRBJ1-2	CASSYKTANYGYTF	TGTGCCAGCAGCTATAAGACAGCTAACTATGGCTACACCTTC
TRBV5-1	-	TRBD1	TRBJ2-3	CASSLTGGRTDTQYF	TGCGCCAGCAGCCTGACAGGGGGCAGGACAGATACGCAGTATTTT
TRBV6-6	-	-	TRBJ2-3	CASSRRGTDTDTQYF	TGTGCCAGCAGTCGAAGGGGGACGGACACAGATACGCAGTATTTT
TRBV19	-	-	TRBJ1-1	CASSIEGRKNTEAFF	TGTGCCAGTAGTATAGAGGGCAGAAAGAACACTGAAGCTTTCTTT
TRBV19	once	TRBD2	TRBJ2-3	CASVEAGRADTQYF	TGTGCCAGTGTTGAGGCAGGGAGGGCAGATACGCAGTATTTT
TRBV30	-	-	TRBJ2-7	CAWSTPTAQVPPYEQYF	TGTGCCTGGAGTACCCCCACTGCACAGGTCCCCCCCTACGAGCAGTACTTC
TRBV11-3	-	-	TRBJ2-2	CASSSARGTTGELFF	TGTGCCAGCAGCTCCGCCAGGGGTACCACCGGGGAGCTGTTTTTT
TRBV6-5	-	TRBD2	TRBJ2-7	CASSYGGAASSYEQYF	TGTGCCAGCAGCTACGGGGGGGCAGCTAGCTCCTACGAGCAGTACTTC
TRBV10-1	few	-	TRBJ2-7	CASSASSYEQYF	TGCGCCAGCAGTGCCAGTTCCTACGAGCAGTACTTC
TRBV7-9	-	-	TRBJ2-1	CASNLGGNEQFF	TGTGCCAGCAACCTCGGGGGCAATGAGCAGTTCTTC
TRBV6-5	-	TRBD2	TRBJ2-7	CASSYSGLAAYEQYF	TGTGCCAGCAGTTACTCTGGGCTAGCGGCCTACGAGCAGTACTTC